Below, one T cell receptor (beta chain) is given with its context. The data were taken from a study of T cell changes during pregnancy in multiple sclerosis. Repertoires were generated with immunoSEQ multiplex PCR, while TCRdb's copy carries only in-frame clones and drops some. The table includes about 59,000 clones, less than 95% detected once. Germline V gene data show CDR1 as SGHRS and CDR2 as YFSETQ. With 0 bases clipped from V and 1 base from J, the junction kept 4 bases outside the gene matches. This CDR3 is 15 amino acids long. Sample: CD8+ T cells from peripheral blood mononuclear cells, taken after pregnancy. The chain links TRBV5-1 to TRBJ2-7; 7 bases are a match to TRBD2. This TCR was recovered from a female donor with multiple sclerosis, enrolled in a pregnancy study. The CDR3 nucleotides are TGCGCCAGCAGCTTGGGGGAGGGCATGTCCTACGAGCAGTACTTC. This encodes CASSLGEGMSYEQYF. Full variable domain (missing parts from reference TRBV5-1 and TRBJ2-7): KAGVTQTPRYLIKTRGQQVTLSCSPISGHRSVSWYQQTPGQGLQFLFEYFSETQRNKGNFPGRFSGRQFSNSRSEMNVSTLELGDSALYLCASSLGEGMSYEQYFGPGTRLTVT.